These 23 T cell receptor beta chains originate from one sample sequenced in a study of blood T cell repertoires in COVID-19. TCRdb keeps only in-frame clones here, not all; method: immunoSEQ multiplex PCR. The table shows roughly 410,000 clones, with 80% to 90% occurring only once. Sequencing was done on a sample of peripheral blood. These receptors all come from a woman aged 55-69 years with COVID-19, enrolled during active disease.

The rearrangement joins TRBV30 to TRBJ1-5; unclear D gene. The CDR3 contains 17 residues. Germline V gives CDR1 GTSNPN, CDR2 SVGIG (reference sequence). V lost 0 bases and J lost 0, with 15 bases in between. DNA for the CDR3: TGTGCCTGGAGTGTGGAAGTCAAAGGGAGTAGCAATCAGCCCCAGCATTTT. Translating it yields CAWSVEVKGSSNQPQHF.

V is TRBV18 and J is TRBJ1-2; 7 bases line up with TRBD1. CDR1 and CDR2 (germline): KGHSH, LQKENI. This CDR3 has 15 amino acids. The V gene end was trimmed by 1 base and the J gene end by 8 bases; junction bases not matched to a gene: 10. The CDR3 protein is CASSPLPTGTEGYTF. For the CDR3, the DNA is TGTGCCAGCTCACCACTCCCGACAGGGACGGAAGGCTACACCTTC.

The CDR3 here is CASIPGQVYNEQFF. DNA of the CDR3: TGTGCCAGCATTCCGGGACAGGTGTACAATGAGCAGTTCTTC. The chain recombines TRBV2 with TRBJ2-1, with 8 bases aligning to TRBD1. This CDR3 spans 14 amino acids. Germline CDR1 and CDR2: SNHLY and FYNNEI. V trimming: 7 bases; J trimming: 4 bases; junction bases outside the gene matches: 6. Complete variable domain (other parts from reference TRBV2 and TRBJ2-1): EPEVTQTPSHQVTQMGQEVILRCVPISNHLYFYWYRQILGQKVEFLVSFYNNEISEKSEIFDDQFSVERPDGSNFTLKIRSTKLEDSAMYFCASIPGQVYNEQFFGPGTRLTVL.

V is TRBV6-6 and J is TRBJ1-4; weak D call: TRBD1 (6 bases). Trimming shortened V by 11 bases and J by 7 bases, and 17 bases separated the two germline ends. Germline lookup yields CDR1 MNHNY and CDR2 SVGAGI (reference sequence). The length of the CDR3 is 13 residues. The CDR3 loop reads CACRDTGIEKLFF. CDR3 bases: TGTGCCTGCCGGGACACCGGTATTGAAAAACTGTTTTTT.

The chain uses TRBV19 and TRBJ2-2, with TRBD1 matching 7 bases. Germline CDR1 is LNHDA and CDR2 is SQIVND (reference sequence). The CDR3 covers 15 residues. Trimming cost V 6 bases and J 4 bases; bases outside gene matches: 8. The CDR3 region has the DNA TGTGCCAGTAGATCCGGACAGGCGCTCACCGGGGAGCTGTTTTTT. The encoded protein is CASRSGQALTGELFF.

V and J are TRBV9 and TRBJ2-5, with 8 bases lining up with TRBD2. The V gene end was trimmed by 0 bases and the J gene end by 2 bases; junction bases not matched to a gene: 6. This CDR3 comprises 16 residues. The germline CDR1 and CDR2 sequences are SGDLS and YYNGEE. CDR3 nucleotide sequence: TGTGCCAGCAGCGTAGTCGGCGGGGGGCCTCAAGAGACCCAGTACTTC. Its translation: CASSVVGGGPQETQYF. Complete variable domain (other parts from reference TRBV9 and TRBJ2-5): DSGVTQTPKHLITATGQRVTLRCSPRSGDLSVYWYQQSLDQGLQFLIQYYNGEERAKGNILERFSAQQFPDLHSELNLSSLELGDSALYFCASSVVGGGPQETQYFGPGTRLLVL.

The chain joins TRBV7-2 to TRBJ2-4, with TRBD2 identical over 11 bases. Germline V gene data show CDR1 as SGHTA and CDR2 as FQGNSA. Losses at the gene ends were 9 bases for V and 7 bases for J; bases not matched to a gene: 14. CDR3 length: 16 residues. CDR3 protein: CASSPRVAGGRNIQYF. DNA of the CDR3: TGTGCCAGTTCCCCAAGGGTAGCGGGGGGGCGGAACATTCAGTACTTC. The entire variable domain, with the rest obtained from reference TRBV7-2 and TRBJ2-4, is as follows: GAGVSQSPSNKVTEKGKDVELRCDPISGHTALYWYRQSLGQGLEFLIYFQGNSAPDKSGLPSDRFSAERTGGSVSTLTIQRTQQEDSAVYLCASSPRVAGGRNIQYFGAGTRLSVL.

A single count supports this clone. The V call is TRBV28, the J call TRBJ2-3, with 8 bases that match TRBD2. Losses at the gene ends were 6 bases for V and 1 base for J; bases not matched to a gene: 3. Germline V lookup: CDR1 MDHEN, CDR2 SYDVKM. The length of the CDR3 is 14 residues. This chain's CDR3 is CASRNSGGTDTQYF. In DNA, the CDR3 is TGTGCCAGCAGGAATAGCGGGGGCACAGATACGCAGTATTTT. The full variable domain, in which reference TRBV28 and TRBJ2-3 provide the parts outside the CDR3, is DVKVTQSSRYLVKRTGEKVFLECVQDMDHENMFWYRQDPGLGLRLIYFSYDVKMKEKGDIPEGYSVSREKKERFSLILESASTNQTSMYLCASRNSGGTDTQYFGPGTRLTVL.

This chain connects TRBV29-1 to TRBJ1-1, with D uncertain. The germline CDR1 and CDR2 sequences are SQVTM and ANQGSEA. This CDR3 has 12 amino acids. The germline V and J ends were trimmed by 7 bases and 0 bases, with 9 bases remaining between them. The DNA for the CDR3 is TGCAGCGCCGCGGCGATGAACACTGAAGCTTTCTTT. It translates to CSAAAMNTEAFF.

This clone is a singleton in its sample. The V call is TRBV3-1 (or the pseudogene TRBV3-2), the J call TRBJ2-1; the D is unclear. V lost 4 bases, J lost 1 base, and 8 bases lay in between. Germline V CDR1 and CDR2: LGHDT, YNNKEL (reference sequence). The CDR3 runs to 14 residues. The CDR3 coding sequence is TGTGCCAGCAGCCTTTCAGGTTCCTACAATGAGCAGTTCTTC. Amino acid sequence: CASSLSGSYNEQFF.

Note on this clone: Distinct nucleotide sequences in the sample also encode this CDR3. The chain is built from TRBV18 and TRBJ2-5; 11 positions agree with TRBD2. This CDR3 has 16 amino acids. Germline V gene data show CDR1 as KGHSH and CDR2 as LQKENI. The V gene end was trimmed by 0 bases and the J gene end by 1 base; junction bases not matched to a gene: 1. CDR3 region: CASSPPGLAAQETQYF. The CDR3, as DNA: TGTGCCAGCTCACCACCGGGACTAGCGGCCCAAGAGACCCAGTACTTC.

V and J are TRBV3-1 (or the pseudogene TRBV3-2) and TRBJ2-7; D is unresolved. Germline CDR1 and CDR2: LGHDT and YNNKEL (reference sequence). The CDR3 runs to 12 residues. Trimming took 3 bases from V and 4 from J, leaving 7 bases between them. The CDR3 protein is CASSHNGYEQYF. The DNA for the CDR3 is TGTGCCAGCAGCCACAACGGGTACGAGCAGTACTTC.

This chain joins TRBV28 and TRBJ2-3; 8 positions agree with TRBD2. The CDR3 has 14 amino acids. CDR1 MDHEN and CDR2 SYDVKM come from the germline V gene. Unmatched junction bases numbered 4, after V lost 6 bases and J lost 2 bases. The CDR3 here is CASRLAEPTDTQYF. The CDR3 nucleotides read TGTGCCAGCAGACTAGCGGAACCCACAGATACGCAGTATTTT. Based on the CDR3 plus reference TRBV28 and TRBJ2-3, the full variable domain is DVKVTQSSRYLVKRTGEKVFLECVQDMDHENMFWYRQDPGLGLRLIYFSYDVKMKEKGDIPEGYSVSREKKERFSLILESASTNQTSMYLCASRLAEPTDTQYFGPGTRLTVL.

The V call is TRBV18, the J call TRBJ2-5; the D is unclear. Germline V gene lookup returns CDR1 KGHSH and CDR2 LQKENI. The CDR3 has 11 residues. The V end lost 3 bases, the J end lost 5 bases, and 4 bases lay between the germline ends. The chain's CDR3 is CASSPSETQYF. CDR3 sequence (DNA): TGTGCCAGCTCACCTTCTGAGACCCAGTACTTC.

This rearrangement joins TRBV3-1 (or the pseudogene TRBV3-2) to TRBJ2-3, with D possibly matching TRBD2 (5 bases). Germline V gene sequence: CDR1 LGHDT, CDR2 YNNKEL (reference sequence). The CDR3 runs 14 residues. The V end lost 4 bases, the J end lost 6 bases, and 14 bases lay between the germline ends. In DNA, the CDR3 is TGTGCCAGCAGCCTTCGGGGTGTGCGGGATACGCAGTATTTT. Its translation is CASSLRGVRDTQYF.

V is TRBV6-5 and J is TRBJ2-5, with D tentatively TRBD1 (6 bases). Germline assignment: CDR1 MNHEY and CDR2 SVGAGI. V was pared by 1 base and J by 2 bases, with 8 bases between. This CDR3 has 14 amino acids. In nucleotides, the CDR3 is TGTGCCAGCAGTTACTACGGACAGCAAGAGACCCAGTACTTC. This gives the protein CASSYYGQQETQYF.

The rearrangement uses TRBV6-6 and TRBJ1-3; 9 bases agree with TRBD1. This CDR3 has 19 amino acids. Germline V gene lookup returns CDR1 MNHNY and CDR2 SVGAGI (reference sequence). With V trimmed by 5 bases and J by 2 bases, 16 bases remained unmatched. As DNA, the CDR3 is TGTGCCAGCAGTCCTGACCTTACTGCATGGACAGGGGCTGGAAACACCATATATTTT. Residues: CASSPDLTAWTGAGNTIYF.

This clone showed up just once. The V gene is TRBV9, the J gene TRBJ2-3; 10 bases line up with TRBD2. V shed 2 bases, J shed 2 bases, and the junction held 8 bases outside the gene matches. Germline V gives CDR1 SGDLS, CDR2 YYNGEE. The CDR3 sequence is 17 residues long. The CDR3 sequence is CASSVAPGLAFTDTQYF. CDR3 coding DNA: TGTGCCAGCAGCGTCGCCCCGGGACTAGCGTTCACAGATACGCAGTATTTT.

The chain links TRBV7-2 to TRBJ2-5, with 7 bases fitting TRBD2. The V gene's germline CDR1 is SGHTA and CDR2 FQGNSA. V gave up 5 bases and J gave up 2 bases; unmatched junction bases: 5. The CDR3 consists of 14 residues. In DNA, the CDR3 is TGTGCCAGCAGCCCCCCGGGGGGACAAGAGACCCAGTACTTC. Amino acid sequence: CASSPPGGQETQYF.

As for this clone: The sample has other DNA sequences that encode this CDR3 too. This rearrangement joins TRBV5-1 to TRBJ1-3; the D is unclear. The CDR3 has 14 amino acids. The germline V gene has CDR1 SGHRS and CDR2 YFSETQ. V lost 2 bases and J 2 bases, leaving 8 bases between the germline ends. CDR3 in amino acids: CASSLGGAGNTIYF. The CDR3 region has the DNA TGCGCCAGCAGCTTAGGCGGGGCTGGAAACACCATATATTTT.

The chain uses TRBV5-1 and TRBJ2-2; D call uncertain. Germline values: CDR1 SGHRS, CDR2 YFSETQ. This CDR3 spans 16 amino acids. Trimming cost V 0 bases and J 5 bases, with 14 bases left between them. CDR3 loop: CASSLVSRPSTGELFF. The CDR3 DNA reads as TGCGCCAGCAGCTTGGTATCACGCCCGAGTACCGGGGAGCTGTTTTTT.

This rearrangement joins TRBV18 to TRBJ1-5, with TRBD1 identical over 9 bases. The V gene end was trimmed by 3 bases and the J gene end by 2 bases; junction bases not matched to a gene: 5. Germline lookup yields CDR1 KGHSH and CDR2 LQKENI. This CDR3 contains 16 residues. The CDR3 coding sequence is TGTGCCAGCTCACCCGAACAGGGGGCTGGCAATCAGCCCCAGCATTTT. It yields the protein CASSPEQGAGNQPQHF.

This chain uses TRBV27 with TRBJ2-5; 9 bases align to TRBD2. This CDR3 comprises 16 residues. Trimming took 2 bases from V and 3 from J; bases not matched to a gene: 7. Germline V lookup: CDR1 MNHEY, CDR2 SMNVEV (reference sequence). The CDR3 sequence is CASSLGAGGPEETQYF. In DNA form, the CDR3 reads TGTGCCAGCAGTTTAGGAGCGGGGGGCCCCGAAGAGACCCAGTACTTC.